Presented here are 27 T cell receptor beta chains from one specimen sequenced in a study of blood T cell repertoires in COVID-19. Profiling relied on immunoSEQ multiplex PCR, and the TCRdb table lists in-frame clones only, not all of them. The sample has roughly 200,000 clones, about 78% seen once. Sequencing used peripheral blood. These receptors came from a woman aged 50 to 60 with active or convalescent COVID-19.

This clone has only one observation. For the CDR3, the DNA is TGTGCCAGCAGCTTAATGGGGACAGGGAGTGCAGATACGCAGTATTTT. This sequence encodes CASSLMGTGSADTQYF. The chain is built from TRBV7-9 and TRBJ2-3; 9 bases line up with TRBD1. The CDR3 totals 16 residues. The V segment lost 2 bases and the J segment 4 bases; nucleotides outside the gene matches: 7. The germline gives CDR1 SEHNR, CDR2 FQNEAQ (reference sequence).

The rearrangement links TRBV7-9 to TRBJ2-1, with 12 bases lining up with TRBD2. The CDR3 totals 17 residues. The V gene's germline CDR1 is SEHNR and CDR2 FQNEAQ (reference sequence). After removal of 5 bases from V and 7 bases from J, the junction contained 12 bases not matched to a gene. CDR3 region: CASSRRSSGGAGNEQFF. Here the CDR3 DNA reads TGTGCCAGCAGCCGGCGATCTAGCGGGGGGGCGGGTAATGAGCAGTTCTTC.

The chain recombines TRBV13 with TRBJ1-4; unclear D gene. The CDR3 is 14 amino acids. Trimming stripped 3 bases from V and 0 bases from J, with 5 bases between. CDR1 is PRHDT and CDR2 is FYEKMQ in the germline V gene (reference sequence). CDR3 sequence: CASSFSPTNEKLFF. The CDR3 region has the DNA TGTGCCAGCAGCTTTAGCCCAACTAATGAAAAACTGTTTTTT.

Comments on this clone: Germline and junction disagree at one end, which may indicate a read error. The V gene is TRBV5-4, the J gene TRBJ2-7; 8 bases line up with TRBD1. Per the germline V gene, CDR1 is SGHNT and CDR2 is YYREEE (reference sequence). This CDR3 is 16 amino acids long. This CDR3 reads CASSLAGAGGSNEQYF. For the CDR3, the DNA is TGTGCCAGCAGCTTGGCCGGGGCAGGGGGCTCCAACGAGCAGTACTTC.

A single count supports this clone. This chain links TRBV5-6 with TRBJ1-3; the match to TRBD1 covers 9 bases. The CDR3 covers 19 residues. Looked up from germline, CDR1 is SGHDT and CDR2 is YYEEEE. J was trimmed by 2 bases and V by 5 bases; bases with no gene match: 17. In DNA, the CDR3 is TGTGCCAGCAGTTTGCCGACGAGGGGGACAGGGCGCCCTGGAAACACCATATATTTT. It encodes CASSLPTRGTGRPGNTIYF.

This clone was observed a handful of times. The rearrangement links TRBV4-1 to TRBJ2-2, with TRBD2 identical over 10 bases. The length of the CDR3 is 19 residues. Trimming at V came to 0 bases and at J to 2 bases, leaving 9 bases not matched to a gene. CDR1 is MGHRA and CDR2 is YSYEKL in the germline V gene. The CDR3: CASSQDPTRLAGNTGELFF. CDR3 in DNA: TGCGCCAGCAGCCAAGATCCGACGAGACTAGCGGGTAACACCGGGGAGCTGTTTTTT.

This sequence joins TRBV12-3 or TRBV12-4 and TRBJ1-1; D is uncertain. The CDR3 has 13 amino acids. V shed 6 bases and J shed 5 bases, with 13 bases lying between them. CDR3 DNA: TGTGCCAGCAGCCCACTAGGTAGGACTGAAGCTTTCTTT. Translated: CASSPLGRTEAFF.

The V call is TRBV5-4, the J call TRBJ2-1, with 8 bases lining up with TRBD2. This CDR3 contains 14 residues. V lost 5 bases and J lost 7; bases outside the gene matches: 8. Per the germline V gene, CDR1 is SGHNT and CDR2 is YYREEE (reference sequence). CDR3 DNA sequence: TGTGCCAGCAGGGATAGCGGGATGATGAATGAGCAGTTCTTC. Translation: CASRDSGMMNEQFF.

This rearrangement joins TRBV7-2 to TRBJ2-7; TRBD2 matches at 7 bases. Germline assignment: CDR1 SGHTA and CDR2 FQGNSA. The V segment lost 1 base and the J segment 2 bases; nucleotides outside the gene matches: 11. The CDR3 extends over 17 amino acids. CDR3 loop: CASSLGGGSQPPYEQYF. For the CDR3, the DNA is TGTGCCAGCAGCTTAGGGGGAGGGTCCCAACCTCCCTACGAGCAGTACTTC.

V and J are TRBV5-5 and TRBJ2-3; 7 bases map to TRBD2. The V and J ends lost 4 bases and 4 bases, in that order; junction bases with no gene match: 9. Germline loops: CDR1 SGHKS, CDR2 YYEKEE (reference sequence). The CDR3 is 15 residues long. CDR3 sequence: CASSPVGGGADTQYF. CDR3 sequence (DNA): TGTGCCAGCAGCCCCGTGGGGGGAGGGGCAGATACGCAGTATTTT.

This clone has only one observation. The chain links TRBV7-9 to TRBJ2-1, with 10 bases aligning to TRBD1. Germline trimming cut 5 bases from V and 1 base from J; bases unmatched to any gene: 11. This CDR3 region has 18 residues. In germline, CDR1 is SEHNR, CDR2 FQNEAQ (reference sequence). The CDR3 loop reads CASSVRTGQGGSYNEQFF. CDR3 nucleotides: TGTGCCAGCAGCGTAAGAACCGGACAGGGGGGGTCCTACAATGAGCAGTTCTTC.

This clone was seen more than once but under ten times. This chain connects TRBV5-6 to TRBJ1-6; 7 nucleotides align to TRBD1. This CDR3 spans 17 amino acids. Germline CDR1 reads SGHDT; CDR2 reads YYEEEE. J gave up 0 bases and V 0 bases, and 3 bases lay outside the gene matches. CDR3 nucleotide sequence: TGTGCCAGCAGCTTGGGGACAGGCTTCTCCTATAATTCACCCCTCCACTTT. Protein sequence: CASSLGTGFSYNSPLHF.

The chain's CDR3 is CASRISGRRLLTQYF. In nucleotides, the CDR3 is TGTGCCAGCAGGATTAGCGGGAGGCGGCTGCTCACCCAGTACTTC. The chain recombines TRBV21-1 with TRBJ2-5; no DNA check was done on the table's D call, TRBD2. TRBV21-1 is shown as a pseudogene. The CDR3 has 15 residues.

J is TRBJ1-2 and V is TRBV4-3; tentatively, D is TRBD1 (6 bases). V was shortened by 1 base and J by 4 bases, with 10 bases between the two germline ends. Germline V gene lookup returns CDR1 LGHNA and CDR2 YSLEER. The CDR3 consists of 14 residues. The CDR3, as DNA: TGCGCCAGCAGCCAAGGAAGGGGGATCTATGGCTACACCTTC. Protein product: CASSQGRGIYGYTF.

CDR3 bases: TGTGCCAGCAGCCAAGACAGGGTTGAAAAACTGTTTTTT. It encodes CASSQDRVEKLFF. The chain couples TRBV4-2 to TRBJ1-4; tentative D call: TRBD1 (5 bases). The V gene lost 0 bases and the J gene lost 7 bases, with 6 bases spanning the gap. The CDR3 length is 13 residues. Germline assignment: CDR1 LGHNA and CDR2 YNFKEQ.

The chain is built from TRBV4-1 and TRBJ1-2, with 7 bases lining up with TRBD1. V shed 0 bases, J shed 7 bases, and the junction held 8 bases outside the gene matches. This CDR3 contains 15 residues. CDR1 MGHRA and CDR2 YSYEKL come from the germline V gene. The CDR3 loop reads CASSQERQGLGGYTF. Written as DNA, the CDR3 is TGCGCCAGCAGCCAAGAACGACAGGGTCTAGGTGGCTACACCTTC.

The chain has TRBV4-3 and TRBJ1-2; unclear D gene. The germline V and J ends were trimmed by 1 base and 1 base, with 16 bases remaining between them. The V gene's germline CDR1 is LGHNA and CDR2 YSLEER. There are 17 residues in the CDR3. The CDR3 DNA sequence: TGCGCCAGCAGCCAAGTTGGAGGCGGGTGGGGTAACTATGGCTACACCTTC. This encodes CASSQVGGGWGNYGYTF.

This clone was counted a single time. The chain has TRBV6-7 and TRBJ1-2, with D possibly matching TRBD1 (5 bases). TRBV6-7 qualifies as an ORF whose function is uncertain. The V end lost 2 bases, the J end lost 8 bases, and 9 bases lay between the germline ends. This CDR3 is 12 amino acids long. The CDR3 DNA reads as TGTGCCAGCAGTTACCAGGGCTACGGCTACACCTTC. It translates to CASSYQGYGYTF.

V is TRBV6-5 and J is TRBJ2-3, with 8 nucleotides matching TRBD2. Germline trimming cut 2 bases from V and 5 bases from J; bases unmatched to any gene: 6. Germline assignment: CDR1 MNHEY and CDR2 SVGAGI. The CDR3 has 15 amino acids. The CDR3 loop reads CASSYPGGPQDTQYF. CDR3 in DNA: TGTGCCAGCAGTTACCCGGGGGGGCCCCAAGATACGCAGTATTTT.

The chain combines TRBV4-3 with TRBJ2-1; 9 bases match TRBD2. V dropped 1 base and J dropped 10; count of bases not matched to a gene: 11. Germline assignment: CDR1 LGHNA and CDR2 YSLEER. The CDR3 length is 16 residues. CDR3 region: CASSQGYLAGFREQFF. The CDR3 region has the DNA TGCGCCAGCAGCCAAGGGTACCTAGCGGGGTTCAGGGAGCAGTTCTTC.

The chain uses TRBV7-2 and TRBJ1-2; TRBD1 aligns across 7 bases. The germline gives CDR1 SGHTA, CDR2 FQGNSA. With V trimmed by 4 bases and J by 8 bases, 10 bases remained unmatched. The CDR3 contains 14 residues. Here the CDR3 reads CASSSRQGRWGYTF. CDR3 nucleotides: TGTGCCAGCAGCTCCCGACAGGGTCGGTGGGGCTACACCTTC. Full variable domain (rest looked up from reference TRBV7-2 and TRBJ1-2): GAGVSQSPSNKVTEKGKDVELRCDPISGHTALYWYRQSLGQGLEFLIYFQGNSAPDKSGLPSDRFSAERTGGSVSTLTIQRTQQEDSAVYLCASSSRQGRWGYTFGSGTRLTVV.

In DNA, the CDR3 is TGTGCCAGCAGTTACTCGTTTAATAGCGGGAGTTACGAGCAGTACTTC. As protein: CASSYSFNSGSYEQYF. The chain recombines TRBV6-5 with TRBJ2-7; 9 bases fit TRBD2. The J segment lost 4 bases and the V segment lost 0 bases, leaving 7 bases of the junction unmatched. The CDR3 loop spans 16 amino acids. Germline V gene sequence: CDR1 MNHEY, CDR2 SVGAGI.

This chain joins TRBV7-2 and TRBJ2-7; D possibly corresponds to TRBD1 (7 bases). The germline V gene has CDR1 SGHTA and CDR2 FQGNSA. This CDR3 contains 15 residues. Trimming shortened V by 6 bases and J by 0 bases, and 15 bases separated the two germline ends. The CDR3 sequence is CASRRWGDSSYEQYF. The CDR3 DNA is TGTGCCAGCAGACGCTGGGGGGACAGCTCCTACGAGCAGTACTTC.

This clone was found once. The chain couples TRBV6-1 to TRBJ2-5; D remains unclear. This CDR3 region has 16 residues. V lost 4 bases to trimming and J lost 6 bases, with 21 bases between them. CDR1 and CDR2 from the germline V gene are MNHNS and SASEGT. CDR3 sequence: CASSVRSTARRQTQYF. CDR3 sequence (DNA): TGTGCCAGCAGTGTGAGGTCGACCGCGCGGCGACAGACCCAGTACTTC.

The rearrangement joins TRBV5-4 to TRBJ2-7, with D tentatively TRBD2 (5 bases). V was pared by 1 base and J by 6 bases, with 14 bases between. CDR1 SGHNT and CDR2 YYREEE come from the germline V gene (reference sequence). The CDR3 extends over 14 amino acids. CDR3 bases: TGTGCCAGCAGCTTGTGGGATGCTCGGGGCGAGCAGTACTTC. The encoded protein is CASSLWDARGEQYF.

The chain recombines TRBV28 with TRBJ1-2, with 8 nucleotides matching TRBD1. CDR1 is MDHEN, CDR2 SYDVKM, per germline. The CDR3 is 16 amino acids. The trim removed 4 bases at V and 3 bases at J, leaving 10 bases unmatched. The CDR3 spells CASSSPGATGDYGYTF. Written as DNA, the CDR3 is TGTGCCAGCAGTTCCCCTGGAGCGACAGGGGACTATGGCTACACCTTC.

This clone has only one observation. In DNA form, the CDR3 reads TGTGCCAGCAGCGAAGGGGGCGGCTATGGCTACACCTTC. Amino acid sequence: CASSEGGGYGYTF. This chain links TRBV5-6 with TRBJ1-2; 7 bases line up with TRBD1. The CDR3 spans 13 residues. From germline, CDR1 is SGHDT and CDR2 YYEEEE. Trimming cost V 4 bases and J 4 bases; bases outside gene matches: 4.